The clone carrying this TCR beta chain was detected once. As yet, its antigen is unknown. These data are taken from a study of cytomegalovirus exposure and HLA in healthy donors. General observations from the study: It was assumed in the presence/absence analyses that sequencing depth was roughly uniform across donors.

Germline V lookup: CDR1 MGHDK, CDR2 SYGVNS. This CDR3 region has 13 residues. The V gene lost 6 bases and the J gene lost 6 bases, with 12 bases spanning the gap. Primers for the PCR totalled 60 Vbeta and 13 Jbeta. Sequencing used immunoSEQ multiplex PCR; TCRdb keeps in-frame clones, though not all of them. This table holds 150,000 to 200,000 clones, 78% found once. Sequenced: PBMCs. V and J are TRBV25-1 and TRBJ2-1, with a tentative D call TRBD1 (6 bases). This sequence was found in a woman in her 30s in good health and CMV-seropositive. In DNA form, the CDR3 reads TGTGCCAGCAGCTACAGGGCGATCAATGAGCAGTTCTTC. This encodes CASSYRAINEQFF.